Shown below are 10 T cell receptor beta chains from a single sample sequenced in a study of blood T cell repertoires in COVID-19. Sequencing used immunoSEQ multiplex PCR; TCRdb keeps in-frame clones, though not all of them. Of some 450,000 clones listed, roughly 90% are singletons. The sequenced sample consisted of peripheral blood. The origin of the receptors is a man between 18 and 29 years old with COVID-19, enrolled during active disease.

V and J are TRBV18 and TRBJ2-1, with 12 nucleotides matching TRBD2. The ends lost 5 bases at V and 13 bases at J; junction bases unmatched: 12. Germline V CDR1 and CDR2: KGHSH, LQKENI. The CDR3 has 15 residues. CDR3 sequence: CASSELAGGQLGQFF. CDR3 nucleotides: TGTGCCAGCTCAGAACTAGCGGGAGGCCAATTGGGTCAGTTCTTC.

V gene TRBV19 combines with J gene TRBJ1-3; D might be TRBD1 (6 bases). V was clipped by 5 bases and J by 8 bases, with 10 bases between them. CDR3 length: 12 amino acids. The germline CDR1 and CDR2 sequences are LNHDA and SQIVND (reference sequence). This CDR3 is CASSQQGYTIYF. Here the CDR3 DNA reads TGTGCCAGTAGTCAACAGGGATACACCATATATTTT.

CDR3 DNA sequence: TGCAGCGTTCGGCGGGAGAATAACAATGAGCAGTTCTTC. It translates to CSVRRENNNEQFF. This rearrangement joins TRBV29-1 to TRBJ2-1, with 7 positions matching TRBD2. The germline gives CDR1 SQVTM, CDR2 ANQGSEA. Trimming at V came to 5 bases and at J to 5 bases, leaving 6 bases not matched to a gene. The CDR3 spans 13 residues.

This rearrangement joins TRBV6-1 to TRBJ2-1, with TRBD2 matching over 9 bases. CDR3 length: 16 amino acids. V lost 2 bases and J lost 9; bases outside the gene matches: 11. Germline V CDR1 and CDR2: MNHNS, SASEGT. The CDR3 sequence: CASSEYGGGATSEQFF. CDR3 DNA: TGTGCCAGCAGTGAATATGGCGGGGGGGCCACCAGTGAGCAGTTCTTC.

V usage is TRBV5-5 and J usage is TRBJ1-1; no definite D call. CDR3 length: 15 amino acids. The germline CDR1 and CDR2 sequences are SGHKS and YYEKEE (reference sequence). V was clipped by 2 bases and J by 1 base, with 12 bases between them. CDR3 in DNA: TGTGCCAGCAGCTTCCGGTCGGGTTGGAACACTGAAGCTTTCTTT. Protein product: CASSFRSGWNTEAFF.

The chain uses TRBV5-1 and TRBJ2-7, with 9 positions matching TRBD1. The CDR3 contains 16 residues. The junction had 11 bases not matched to a gene; V was cut back by 4 bases and J by 3 bases. CDR1 is SGHRS and CDR2 is YFSETQ in the germline V gene. In nucleotides, the CDR3 is TGCGCCAGCAGCCTCAGGCCGGGACAGGGAAACTACGAGCAGTACTTC. Translated, it gives CASSLRPGQGNYEQYF.

The rearrangement uses TRBV27 and TRBJ1-1; 7 nucleotides align to TRBD1. From germline, CDR1 is MNHEY and CDR2 SMNVEV (reference sequence). This CDR3 spans 15 amino acids. Trimming at V came to 3 bases and at J to 0 bases, leaving 4 bases not matched to a gene. CDR3: CASSFRDSVNTEAFF. In DNA, the CDR3 is TGTGCCAGCAGTTTCCGGGACAGTGTGAACACTGAAGCTTTCTTT.

The V gene is TRBV2, the J gene TRBJ1-1; D gene uncertain. The V and J ends lost 8 bases and 2 bases respectively, with 3 bases between them. CDR3 length: 10 residues. Germline loops: CDR1 SNHLY, CDR2 FYNNEI. The CDR3 bases are TGTGCCAGCCTCAACACTGAAGCTTTCTTT. It is translated as CASLNTEAFF.

The chain links TRBV9 to TRBJ2-1; weak D call: TRBD1 (5 bases). From germline, CDR1 is SGDLS and CDR2 YYNGEE. Trimming took 0 bases from V and 5 from J, leaving 12 bases between them. This CDR3 has 15 amino acids. The CDR3 region is CASSVAGAAHNEQFF. The CDR3 nucleotides are TGTGCCAGCAGCGTAGCTGGGGCAGCTCACAATGAGCAGTTCTTC. The full variable domain, its missing parts supplied by reference TRBV9 and TRBJ2-1, is DSGVTQTPKHLITATGQRVTLRCSPRSGDLSVYWYQQSLDQGLQFLIQYYNGEERAKGNILERFSAQQFPDLHSELNLSSLELGDSALYFCASSVAGAAHNEQFFGPGTRLTVL.

The chain employs TRBV10-3 and TRBJ2-5; TRBD2 aligns across 8 bases. V shed 5 bases and J 3 bases; nucleotides not matched to a gene: 2. The CDR3 is made up of 13 amino acids. Germline V CDR1 and CDR2: ENHRY, SYGVKD. The CDR3 protein is CAISPGLEETQYF. CDR3 in DNA: TGTGCCATCAGTCCGGGACTAGAAGAGACCCAGTACTTC.